The T cell receptor (beta chain) under discussion was sequenced for a study of identical twins (TCRdb year 2016). About the study as a whole: To test whether fetal clonotypes persist, the study used deep sequencing on TCR alpha and beta repertoires from monozygotic twins, unrelated adults of various ages, and cord blood. To rule out contamination, replicate twin experiments were performed at different times with different library preparation protocols. General findings and caveats noted by the study authors: In monozygotic twins, recombination models systematically underestimated out-of-frame TCR alpha sharing, but the models matched the sharing seen between unrelated individuals. Because the same donors could not be followed over many years, the conclusions relied on cross-sectional statistical analysis. A weaker excess of twin sharing was found in beta out-of-frame sequences because the signal-to-noise ratio was lowered by fewer shared sequences. Compared with coincidental sharing between unrelated individuals, out-of-frame TCR alpha sequences shared between twins showed an excess of sequences with low generation probability. Zero-insertion analyses could be partly confounded by invariant T cells such as MAIT and iNKT, though diverse VJ usage argued against such confounding for most clonotypes. Abundant cord blood beta clonotypes carried fewer insertions; young adult naive repertoires showed a weaker similar trend, while memory repertoires showed none.

All donors were healthy Caucasians. Three pairs of female monozygotic twins, all aged about 18 to 29 years, made up the twin cohort. Peripheral blood mononuclear cells were the source from which RNA for the TCR libraries was isolated. Library preparation employed 5' RACE. Sequencing used an Illumina HiSeq 2000. A universal primer binding site was introduced by template switching, and a unique molecular identifier was present in the final cDNA, enabling accurate counting of TCR cDNA molecules. First-strand cDNA for TCR alpha and beta chains was synthesized from specific primers in the conserved constant-segment region. To control for contamination, every cDNA library carried two barcodes: a SMART-Mk sample barcode plus Illumina barcodes. TruSeq adapter sequences along with Illumina sample barcodes were introduced in two successive PCR steps. The TCR alpha and beta cDNA libraries were sequenced on the Illumina HiSeq platform using custom primers. From the authors' description of their analysis: MiGEC processed the raw reads to extract unique molecular identifiers, while MiXCR was used to determine the CDR3 positions. For each individual, recombination models were inferred using an EM algorithm with the repgenHMM and IGoR tools. Shared clonotype analysis was performed with the tcR package in R, normalizing sharing by the product of cloneset sizes. To study raw recombination free of thymic and clonal selection effects, out-of-frame nonproductive sequences were analyzed. TCRdb's own reprocessing of the public reads used fastp at Q25 and MiXCR and kept productive beta chains. Rows with a matching CDR3 protein are joined into one entry that keeps the most common DNA and genes. TCRdb's processing, not the authors', yielded these V and J calls. This sample has roughly 720,000 distinct CDR3 sequences in its table, and 15% to 20% of those were observed once. The ten largest make up 13% of the sample.

The sample holds a few counts of this clonotype. No cognate antigen has been identified for it. Within one base of it there is no much larger clone, and no base qualities were kept. From the cysteine through the phenylalanine, the CDR3 covers 17 amino acids. Only the CDR3 part of the read is kept: 51 bases, read in frame from the first base. V and J are truncated by 6 bases and 0 bases respectively, leaving an intervening sequence of 21 bases. According to the germline V gene, CDR1 reads MNHNS and CDR2 reads SASEGT. These data were likewise used in another study, on T cells expressing NK-cell markers. The second paper further reports: TCR beta-chain repertoires were profiled in sorted CD3+CD56+NKG2C+, CD3+CD56+NKG2C- and CD3+CD56-NKG2C+ T-cell subsets from about 8 donors. Among the eight sequenced donors, only one was HCMV-seronegative, while the other seven were HCMV-seropositive. To restrict sorting to alphabetaTCR-expressing T cells, an anti-gammadeltaTCR antibody was added in several experiments. In several donors, the dominant CD3+CD56+NKG2C+ clonotypes were found to rank among the top 10 CD8+ clonotypes and to make up roughly 1.0-7.5% of CD8+ T cells. Those dominant clonotypes were again the most abundant among CD3+CD56-NKG2C+ cells in a handful of donors, at roughly 28.3-60.1%. Whether the expanded NKG2C-expressing T cell clones were specific for HCMV antigens remained unclear. The study sequenced eight donors, all healthy volunteers chosen at random: three men and five women. A commercial ELISA kit detecting HCMV-specific IgG in serum was used to determine HCMV serostatus. For about 6 donors, bulk peripheral blood T-cell repertoires were additionally sequenced from unsorted PBMC. MIGEC handled demultiplexing of the reads and grouping by UMI, while MiTCR was used to assemble and quantify clonotypes. Only TCR cDNA sequences supported by at least two reads were kept to exclude erroneous sequences. The tcR package was used for downstream repertoire analysis, and clonotypes were matched between fractions using CDR3 nucleotide sequence together with V segment. VDJmatch was used to annotate antigen specificity against VDJdb, with one amino acid substitution in CDR3 allowed.

The TCR was taken from a woman aged 18-29 years in good health. The chain was built from TRBV6-1 and TRBJ2-7, with no confident D gene call. The sample taken for sequencing was PBMCs. The DNA sequence is as follows: TGTGCCAGCAGCCCGCTCGTATTAGGGCGCCACTCCTACGAGCAGTACTTC. Its amino acids are CASSPLVLGRHSYEQYF.